This T cell receptor (beta chain) is drawn from a study of OX40 agonist ivuxolimab in advanced cancers. The protocol was immunoSEQ multiplex PCR, while the TCRdb copy is restricted to in-frame clones and leaves out a portion. The sample includes over 75,000 clones, approximately 90% of them seen just once. This clone was observed a handful of times. With 6 bases removed from V and 7 bases from J, the gap between germline ends came to 15 bases. The CDR3 is made up of 13 amino acids. Per the germline V gene, CDR1 is MNHNY and CDR2 is SVGAGI (reference sequence). The chain couples TRBV6-6 to TRBJ1-2, with no clear D. This material consisted of CD4+ or CD8+ T cells sorted from blood, taken in a trial of the OX40 agonist ivuxolimab. The source of this sequence is an adult with an advanced solid tumor such as melanoma, head and neck, liver or kidney cancer. The CDR3 protein is CASSKMDVGGYTF. CDR3 sequence (DNA): TGTGCCAGCAGCAAAATGGATGTTGGTGGCTACACCTTC.